This T cell receptor beta chain originates from a study of OX40 agonist ivuxolimab in advanced cancers. On the study more broadly: Patients assigned to dose escalation were diagnosed with hepatocellular carcinoma, melanoma, renal cell or head and neck cancer.

The protocol was immunoSEQ multiplex PCR, while the TCRdb copy is restricted to in-frame clones and leaves out a portion. The sample includes 65,000 to 70,000 clones, more than 80% of them seen just once. On this clone itself: Antigen specificity is unknown.

Findings and caveats of the study: The authors did not determine the antigen specificity of the expanded peripheral T cells. At 0.1 to 3.0 mg/kg, CD4+ and CD8+ blood T cells expanded clonally by week 6.

In germline, CDR1 is MNHEY, CDR2 SMNVEV (reference sequence). The CDR3 is 15 amino acids. Trimming removed 4 bases from V and 0 bases from J, with 10 bases in between. V gene TRBV27 combines with J gene TRBJ2-1; TRBD1 is a possible D gene (6 bases). Source: CD4+ or CD8+ T cells sorted from blood, taken in a trial of the OX40 agonist ivuxolimab. This receptor was identified in an adult with an advanced solid tumor such as melanoma, head and neck, liver or kidney cancer. In DNA form, the CDR3 reads TGTGCCAGCAGTTCAGGGGCGAGCTCCTACAATGAGCAGTTCTTC. It encodes CASSSGASSYNEQFF.